Below are 10 T cell receptor beta chains sequenced from a single sample in a study of vaccination and CD4 T cells after COVID-19. The treatment was: approximately nine-day PBMC culture with coronavirus spike peptide pools or control peptides (ViraFEST assay). Cultured CD4+ T cells had their DNA profiled by the Oncomine TCR Beta short-read assay. Each CDR3 protein gets one entry after TCRdb re-called the PCR reads with MiXCR. This table holds thousands of distinct CDR3 sequences, around 68% found once. No cognate antigen is known for these TCRs. The sample was CD4+ T cells from blood, cultured in vitro. These receptors came from a human donor who had recovered from COVID-19.

CDR3 loop: CSASRGAANYGYTF. CDR3 DNA sequence: TGCAGTGCTAGCCGGGGCGCCGCTAACTATGGCTACACCTTC. The rearrangement uses TRBV20-1 and TRBJ1-2; a possible D gene is TRBD1 (5 bases). This CDR3 spans 14 amino acids. V was shortened by 3 bases and J by 0 bases, with 11 bases between the two germline ends. CDR1 and CDR2 (germline): DFQATT, SNEGSKA (reference sequence).

V usage is TRBV4-1 and J usage is TRBJ1-2, with D possibly matching TRBD1 (5 bases). The CDR3 covers 18 residues. Germline CDR1 MGHRA, CDR2 YSYEKL. Trimming took off 3 bases at V and 8 bases at J, with 28 bases between the two ends. The CDR3 nucleotides read TGCGCCAGCAGCCATCCCGGGAGGGGCAGGGACGCTCGGTGGGGCTACACCTTC. Translation gives CASSHPGRGRDARWGYTF.

The chain links TRBV18 to TRBJ2-5; 12 nucleotides line up with TRBD1. CDR1 is KGHSH and CDR2 is LQKENI in the germline V gene. The CDR3 covers 15 residues. The V segment lost 6 bases and the J segment 6 bases; nucleotides outside the gene matches: 8. The CDR3 region has the DNA TGTGCCAGCTCCACCGGGACAGGGGGCTTGAAGACCCAGTACTTC. Its translation: CASSTGTGGLKTQYF.

The J gene is TRBJ2-5, the V gene TRBV6-5; perhaps TRBD2 as D (6 bases). This CDR3 is 13 amino acids long. The germline gives CDR1 MNHEY, CDR2 SVGAGI. The V gene lost 4 bases and the J gene lost 5 bases, with 11 bases spanning the gap. The CDR3 loop reads CASSSRGRETQYF. CDR3 bases: TGTGCCAGCAGTTCGCGGGGTCGCGAGACCCAGTACTTC.

This clonotype was seen more than once but under ten times. The chain joins TRBV2 to TRBJ1-5, with 7 bases that match TRBD1. The J segment lost 11 bases and the V segment lost 10 bases, leaving 14 bases of the junction unmatched. Germline V gives CDR1 SNHLY, CDR2 FYNNEI. The CDR3 has 13 residues. CDR3 loop: CATSSGQQGAQHF. The CDR3, as DNA: TGTGCCACCTCCTCGGGACAGCAAGGAGCCCAGCATTTT.

This clonotype was seen a single time. V gene TRBV10-2 combines with J gene TRBJ2-1, with D maybe TRBD1 (5 bases). Per the germline V gene, CDR1 is WSHSY and CDR2 is SAAADI. Trimming pared 6 bases from V and 9 bases from J, leaving 9 bases between. CDR3 length: 11 amino acids. The CDR3 region is CASSRAFEQFF. The CDR3 region has the DNA TGCGCCAGCAGCAGGGCGTTTGAGCAGTTCTTC.

This rearrangement joins TRBV20-1 to TRBJ1-1; D may be TRBD1 (6 bases). CDR1 is DFQATT, CDR2 SNEGSKA, per germline (reference sequence). Between the trimmed V and J ends, which lost 0 bases and 4 bases, there was a span of 15 bases. This CDR3 comprises 15 residues. This CDR3 is CSARDPTGSVTEAFF. The CDR3 region has the DNA TGCAGTGCTAGAGATCCAACAGGGTCGGTCACTGAAGCTTTCTTT.

Note on this clonotype: The junction differs from germline at one of its ends, possibly a read error. The chain links TRBV7-9 to TRBJ1-1; D is perhaps TRBD1 (6 bases). The CDR3 runs 14 residues. CDR1 and CDR2 (germline): SEHNR, FQNEAQ (reference sequence). The CDR3 DNA reads TGTGTCAGCAGCCCGTCAGGGGCGAACACTGAAGCTTTCTTT. This gives the protein CVSSPSGANTEAFF.

The chain uses TRBV19 and TRBJ1-2; 7 positions agree with TRBD1. The CDR3 covers 14 residues. After removal of 2 bases from V and 0 bases from J, the junction contained 0 bases not matched to a gene. Germline V lookup: CDR1 LNHDA, CDR2 SQIVND (reference sequence). The CDR3 protein is CASSITGANYGYTF. The DNA of the CDR3 is TGTGCCAGTAGTATAACAGGGGCTAACTATGGCTACACCTTC. Together with reference TRBV19 and TRBJ1-2, the CDR3 gives the full variable domain: DGGITQSPKYLFRKEGQNVTLSCEQNLNHDAMYWYRQDPGQGLRLIYYSQIVNDFQKGDIAEGYSVSREKKESFPLTVTSAQKNPTAFYLCASSITGANYGYTFGSGTRLTVV.

The chain combines TRBV20-1 with TRBJ1-1; D is unresolved. CDR3 length equals 13 residues. Between the trimmed V and J ends, which lost 4 bases and 4 bases, there was a span of 13 bases. Germline CDR1 is DFQATT and CDR2 is SNEGSKA (reference sequence). CDR3 protein: CSAKYAEGTEAFF. As DNA, the CDR3 is TGCAGTGCTAAATACGCAGAGGGCACTGAAGCTTTCTTT.